This entry lists 27 T cell receptor beta chains sequenced from one sample in a study of cytomegalovirus exposure and HLA in healthy donors. Primers for the PCR totalled 60 Vbeta and 13 Jbeta. This table comes from immunoSEQ multiplex PCR, and its TCRdb copy is limited to in-frame clones, with some not included. The data hold approximately 150,000 clones, with 68% observed a single time. The sequencing input was PBMCs. The receptors here all came from a man aged 45-65 years in good health and CMV-seronegative.

The rearrangement links TRBV11-3 to TRBJ2-2; D ambiguous. The CDR3 is 14 amino acids. The germline gives CDR1 SGHNT, CDR2 YENEEA. V lost 6 bases and J lost 1, with 9 bases in between. The chain's CDR3 is CASRHTMNTGELFF. DNA of the CDR3: TGTGCCAGCAGACATACTATGAACACCGGGGAGCTGTTTTTT. Filled out from reference TRBV11-3 and TRBJ2-2, the complete variable domain reads EAGVVQSPRYKIIEKKQPVAFWCNPISGHNTLYWYLQNLGQGPELLIRYENEEAVDDSQLPKDRFSAERLKGVDSTLKIQPAELGDSAVYLCASRHTMNTGELFFGEGSRLTVL.

V usage is TRBV5-1 and J usage is TRBJ2-5, with no clear D. Germline CDR1 and CDR2: SGHRS and YFSETQ. CDR3 length equals 14 residues. Trimming removed 4 bases from V and 5 bases from J, with 15 bases in between. CDR3 in DNA: TGCGCCAGCAGCCTTCTAGAGAGCTTGGAGACCCAGTACTTC. Residues: CASSLLESLETQYF.

This chain links TRBV7-9 with TRBJ1-2; TRBD1 aligns across 8 bases. V was clipped by 5 bases and J by 9 bases; unmatched bases: 8. The germline V gene has CDR1 SEHNR and CDR2 FQNEAQ (reference sequence). The CDR3 loop spans 13 amino acids. This CDR3 reads CASSSSGGGRYTF. CDR3 DNA: TGTGCCAGCAGCAGCTCAGGGGGCGGTCGCTACACCTTC.

This chain links TRBV2 with TRBJ1-2; TRBD1 aligns across 8 bases. The germline V gene has CDR1 SNHLY and CDR2 FYNNEI. Unmatched junction bases numbered 8, after V lost 4 bases and J lost 7 bases. The CDR3 runs 14 residues. CDR3 region: CASSGQGAGGGYTF. CDR3 nucleotide sequence: TGTGCCAGCAGTGGTCAGGGGGCGGGTGGTGGCTACACCTTC.

The genes are TRBV5-1 and TRBJ2-2; TRBD2 aligns across 7 bases. The CDR3 spans 16 residues. The germline V gene has CDR1 SGHRS and CDR2 YFSETQ. The ends lost 4 bases at V and 0 bases at J; junction bases unmatched: 6. Here the CDR3 reads CASSQLAGANTGELFF. DNA of the CDR3: TGCGCCAGCAGCCAGTTAGCGGGTGCGAACACCGGGGAGCTGTTTTTT.

The rearrangement links TRBV7-2 to TRBJ1-2, with a possible D match to TRBD1 (5 bases). The CDR3 consists of 16 residues. Between the trimmed V and J ends, which lost 5 bases and 2 bases, there was a span of 18 bases. CDR1 is SGHTA and CDR2 is FQGNSA in the germline V gene. This chain's CDR3 is CASSQGRGETNYGYTF. In nucleotides, the CDR3 is TGTGCCAGCAGCCAAGGGAGGGGAGAAACGAACTATGGCTACACCTTC.

CDR3: CATSRDEQGLGPQHF. CDR3 DNA sequence: TGTGCCACCAGCAGAGATGAACAGGGCCTAGGGCCCCAGCATTTT. The chain uses TRBV15 and TRBJ1-5; TRBD1 might be the D (6 bases). The CDR3 has 15 residues. Germline V gene data show CDR1 as LNHNV and CDR2 as YYDKDF (reference sequence). Trimming removed 0 bases from V and 9 bases from J, with 15 bases in between.

The V gene is TRBV6-5, the J gene TRBJ2-1; 11 bases are shared with TRBD2. The CDR3 loop spans 15 amino acids. In germline, CDR1 is MNHEY, CDR2 SVGAGI. Losses at the gene ends were 5 bases for V and 4 bases for J; bases not matched to a gene: 4. The CDR3 loop reads CASSILAGVYNEQFF. CDR3 nucleotide sequence: TGTGCCAGCAGTATACTAGCGGGGGTATACAATGAGCAGTTCTTC.

The J gene is TRBJ1-1, the V gene TRBV9; D unclear. The CDR3 runs 14 residues. Germline CDR1 SGDLS, CDR2 YYNGEE. Trimming stripped 0 bases from V and 2 bases from J, with 8 bases between. As DNA, the CDR3 is TGTGCCAGCAGCGTAGCCACAGCTAACACTGAAGCTTTCTTT. Its translation: CASSVATANTEAFF.

The chain recombines TRBV23-1 with TRBJ2-7, with 12 bases that match TRBD1. TRBV23-1 is filed as an ORF, its function uncertain. V trimming: 3 bases; J trimming: 10 bases; junction bases outside the gene matches: 13. This CDR3 comprises 16 residues. CDR3 nucleotide sequence: TGCGCCAGCAGTCACCGAGGGACAGGGGGCGAAGTGAAACAGTACTTC. This encodes CASSHRGTGGEVKQYF.

The CDR3 here is CASAGQGGVTEAFF. The CDR3 nucleotides read TGCGCCAGCGCTGGACAGGGAGGGGTCACTGAAGCTTTCTTT. The chain couples TRBV5-1 to TRBJ1-1, with TRBD1 identical over 8 bases. This CDR3 is 14 amino acids long. Looked up from germline, CDR1 is SGHRS and CDR2 is YFSETQ. V shed 7 bases and J 4 bases; nucleotides not matched to a gene: 9.

The rearrangement uses TRBV28 and TRBJ1-2; 9 bases agree with TRBD1. The V segment lost 6 bases and the J segment 4 bases; nucleotides outside the gene matches: 6. Germline V gene sequence: CDR1 MDHEN, CDR2 SYDVKM. The CDR3 runs to 14 residues. In DNA form, the CDR3 reads TGTGCCAGCAGAGGACAGGGGCCGACCTATGGCTACACCTTC. It translates to CASRGQGPTYGYTF.

This clone occurred once. The V gene is TRBV5-1, the J gene TRBJ1-4; D gene unclear. Germline V gives CDR1 SGHRS, CDR2 YFSETQ. The V end was cut by 2 bases, the J end by 4 bases, with 9 bases between. This CDR3 is 14 amino acids long. This CDR3 reads CASSFTADNEKLFF. Here the CDR3 DNA reads TGCGCCAGCAGCTTTACAGCCGATAATGAAAAACTGTTTTTT.

The J gene is TRBJ1-1, the V gene TRBV11-2, with 7 nucleotides matching TRBD1. The V and J ends lost 4 bases and 7 bases, in that order; junction bases with no gene match: 15. The CDR3 is 16 amino acids. Germline CDR1 reads SGHAT; CDR2 reads FQNNGV. The CDR3 sequence is CASSYQGVGGEVEAFF. CDR3 nucleotides: TGTGCCAGCAGCTACCAGGGTGTAGGGGGCGAGGTTGAAGCTTTCTTT.

The chain employs TRBV5-4 and TRBJ2-7; 11 positions agree with TRBD2. The V gene end was trimmed by 4 bases and the J gene end by 2 bases; junction bases not matched to a gene: 11. CDR1 and CDR2 from the germline V gene are SGHNT and YYREEE (reference sequence). This CDR3 region has 17 residues. CDR3 amino acids: CASSGGALAGDPYEQYF. Written as DNA, the CDR3 is TGTGCCAGCAGCGGGGGGGCACTAGCGGGGGATCCCTACGAGCAGTACTTC.

In DNA form, the CDR3 reads TGCGCCAGCAGGGCAGGGATGGATACCGGGGAGCTGTTTTTT. This gives the protein CASRAGMDTGELFF. The chain joins TRBV5-1 to TRBJ2-2; a possible D gene is TRBD1 (5 bases). This CDR3 contains 14 residues. The V end lost 5 bases, the J end lost 5 bases, and 13 bases lay between the germline ends. Germline values: CDR1 SGHRS, CDR2 YFSETQ.

The rearrangement links TRBV4-1 to TRBJ2-5, with a tentative D call TRBD1 (6 bases). This CDR3 region has 11 residues. CDR1 is MGHRA, CDR2 YSYEKL, per germline. V was pared by 6 bases and J by 7 bases, with 9 bases between. Here the CDR3 reads CASRKGGTQYF. CDR3 coding DNA: TGCGCCAGCAGAAAAGGGGGGACCCAGTACTTC.

The chain recombines TRBV10-1 with TRBJ1-1, with D perhaps matching TRBD1 (5 bases). V lost 5 bases, J lost 5 bases, and 15 bases lay in between. Germline assignment: CDR1 WNHNN and CDR2 SYGVQD (reference sequence). This CDR3 is 14 amino acids long. CDR3 amino acids: CASSPQGGGTEAFF. The CDR3 DNA is TGCGCCAGCAGTCCCCAGGGAGGAGGGACTGAAGCTTTCTTT.

CDR3 residues: CATLLPSPADSFHYGYTF. The CDR3 region has the DNA TGTGCCACCCTCTTGCCTAGTCCAGCGGATTCCTTCCACTATGGCTACACCTTC. The chain carries TRBV19 and TRBJ1-2; no firm D call. The germline CDR1 and CDR2 sequences are LNHDA and SQIVND (reference sequence). The ends were cut back, 10 bases at V and 3 bases at J, with 30 bases in the middle. This CDR3 is 18 amino acids long. Filled out from reference TRBV19 and TRBJ1-2, the complete variable domain reads DGGITQSPKYLFRKEGQNVTLSCEQNLNHDAMYWYRQDPGQGLRLIYYSQIVNDFQKGDIAEGYSVSREKKESFPLTVTSAQKNPTAFYLCATLLPSPADSFHYGYTFGSGTRLTVV.

This clone was detected only a few times. The chain recombines TRBV5-1 with TRBJ1-5; TRBD1 is a possible D gene (6 bases). CDR1 SGHRS and CDR2 YFSETQ come from the germline V gene. The CDR3 consists of 15 residues. V lost 4 bases to trimming and J lost 5 bases, with 16 bases between them. The CDR3 DNA sequence: TGCGCCAGCAGCCGGGAGGGGGGGCCGTATCAGCCCCAGCATTTT. As protein: CASSREGGPYQPQHF.

The chain joins TRBV19 to TRBJ2-7; D is perhaps TRBD1 (6 bases). Trimming stripped 2 bases from V and 0 bases from J, with 11 bases between. Germline CDR1 LNHDA, CDR2 SQIVND (reference sequence). The CDR3 is 15 amino acids. CDR3 in amino acids: CASSIKGVSSYEQYF. The DNA of the CDR3 is TGTGCCAGTAGTATAAAGGGGGTGAGCTCCTACGAGCAGTACTTC.

The chain has TRBV6-6 and TRBJ2-7, with TRBD1 matching over 8 bases. This CDR3 has 15 residues. V lost 6 bases, J lost 0 bases, and 7 bases stayed unmatched. From germline, CDR1 is MNHNY and CDR2 SVGAGI (reference sequence). CDR3 amino acids: CASSAGQGLSYEQYF. CDR3 coding DNA: TGTGCCAGCAGCGCCGGACAGGGCCTCTCCTACGAGCAGTACTTC.

This chain uses TRBV2 with TRBJ1-6; TRBD1 matches at 11 bases. The CDR3 extends over 17 amino acids. V was clipped by 5 bases and J by 5 bases; unmatched bases: 8. Germline V gene sequence: CDR1 SNHLY, CDR2 FYNNEI. For the CDR3, the DNA is TGTGCCAGCAGTCCCGGGACAGGGGGGTGGAATAATTCACCCCTCCACTTT. It encodes CASSPGTGGWNNSPLHF.

This chain uses TRBV7-2 with TRBJ1-1; D is unclear. The CDR3 is 14 residues long. Trimming took off 1 base at V and 8 bases at J, with 14 bases between the two ends. The germline CDR1 and CDR2 sequences are SGHTA and FQGNSA. The CDR3 coding sequence is TGTGCCAGCAGCTTAGTTTTGGGCACCCTGGAAGCTTTCTTT. Protein: CASSLVLGTLEAFF.

The V call is TRBV5-1, the J call TRBJ2-7, with 8 bases lining up with TRBD1. The junction had 4 bases not matched to a gene; V was cut back by 0 bases and J by 2 bases. Germline CDR1 reads SGHRS; CDR2 reads YFSETQ. The length of the CDR3 is 15 residues. The CDR3 protein is CASSLEGTGPYEQYF. CDR3 sequence (DNA): TGCGCCAGCAGCTTGGAAGGGACAGGTCCCTACGAGCAGTACTTC.

This clone was picked up a small number of times. The V gene is TRBV19, the J gene TRBJ2-4; 7 bases are a match to TRBD2. The CDR3 length is 15 residues. V shed 6 bases and J 5 bases; nucleotides not matched to a gene: 10. CDR1 is LNHDA and CDR2 is SQIVND in the germline V gene (reference sequence). CDR3 in amino acids: CASRSGTGGENIQYF. DNA for the CDR3: TGTGCCAGTAGATCCGGGACGGGAGGCGAAAACATTCAGTACTTC.

The chain recombines TRBV7-2 with TRBJ2-5; D perhaps matches TRBD1 (5 bases). The CDR3 spans 13 residues. The V gene lost 6 bases and the J gene lost 2 bases, with 10 bases spanning the gap. CDR1 and CDR2 (germline): SGHTA, FQGNSA. CDR3 sequence: CASRQEPQETQYF. The CDR3 nucleotides read TGTGCCAGCAGACAGGAACCTCAAGAGACCCAGTACTTC.